This TCR beta chain originates from a study of blood T cell repertoires in COVID-19. The length of the CDR3 is 15 residues. Germline V CDR1 and CDR2: LNHDA, SQIVND (reference sequence). V lost 5 bases to trimming and J lost 4 bases; unmatched junction nucleotides: 10. The method was immunoSEQ multiplex PCR; TCRdb's version includes in-frame clones alone and lacks a portion of them. The table lists 50,000 to 75,000 clones, almost 90% of them singletons. Specimen: peripheral blood. The chain has TRBV19 and TRBJ1-2; 7 nucleotides align to TRBD1. The receptor's source is a woman in her forties or fifties with active or convalescent COVID-19. CDR3 nucleotide sequence: TGTGCCAGTAGTCCCCAAGGGACAGCTCTCTATGGCTACACCTTC. Amino acid sequence: CASSPQGTALYGYTF.